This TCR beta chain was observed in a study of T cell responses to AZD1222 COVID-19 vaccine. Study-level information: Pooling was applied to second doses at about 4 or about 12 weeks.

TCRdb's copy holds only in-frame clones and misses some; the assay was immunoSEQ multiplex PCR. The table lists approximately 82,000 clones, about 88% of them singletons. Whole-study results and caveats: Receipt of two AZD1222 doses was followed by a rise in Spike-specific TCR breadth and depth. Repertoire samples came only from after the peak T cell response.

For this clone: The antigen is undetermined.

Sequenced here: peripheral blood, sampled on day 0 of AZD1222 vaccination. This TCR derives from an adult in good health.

The CDR3 sequence is CASRTYRGWSYGYTF. DNA for the CDR3: TGTGCCAGCAGAACCTACAGGGGTTGGAGCTATGGCTACACCTTC. The chain joins TRBV6-5 to TRBJ1-2; 7 positions agree with TRBD1. This CDR3 spans 15 amino acids. From germline, CDR1 is MNHEY and CDR2 SVGAGI. Germline trimming cut 6 bases from V and 4 bases from J; bases unmatched to any gene: 11.